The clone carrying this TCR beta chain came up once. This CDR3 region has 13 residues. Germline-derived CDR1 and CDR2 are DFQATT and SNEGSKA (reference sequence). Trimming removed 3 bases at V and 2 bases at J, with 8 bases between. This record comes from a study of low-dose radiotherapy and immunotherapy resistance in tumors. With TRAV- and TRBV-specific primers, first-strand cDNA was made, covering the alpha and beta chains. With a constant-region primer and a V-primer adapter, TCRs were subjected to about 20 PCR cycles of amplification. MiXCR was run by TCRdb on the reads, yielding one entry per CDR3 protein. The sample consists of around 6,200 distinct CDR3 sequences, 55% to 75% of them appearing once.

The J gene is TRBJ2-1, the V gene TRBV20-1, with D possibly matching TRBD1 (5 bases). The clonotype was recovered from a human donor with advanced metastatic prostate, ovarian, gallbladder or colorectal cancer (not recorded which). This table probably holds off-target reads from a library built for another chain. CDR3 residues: CSASAGPYNEQFF. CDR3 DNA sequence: TGCAGTGCTAGTGCAGGGCCCTACAATGAGCAGTTCTTC.